This T cell receptor beta chain was identified in a study of blood T cell repertoires in COVID-19. Study-wide context: Acute-phase and convalescent COVID-19 samples originated in the United States, Italy and Spain. PBMCs, B-cell-depleted T cells, or T cells were the source of the cDNA or gDNA that made up the material.

The V and J ends lost 4 bases and 1 base, in that order; junction bases with no gene match: 12. CDR1 and CDR2 (germline): SGHNT, YYREEE (reference sequence). The length of the CDR3 is 17 residues. Per the authors' pipeline: The assay estimated nucleated cells by amplifying reference gene primers. Data came from immunoSEQ multiplex PCR; TCRdb stores just in-frame clones and leaves some out. The DNA was the basis for D and trimming; V, J and clone size are from that table. Here the sample spans about 220,000 clones, around 84% being singletons. The sample consisted of peripheral blood. This receptor was identified in a man aged 25-40 years with active or convalescent COVID-19. The chain employs TRBV5-4 and TRBJ1-1; 8 nucleotides match TRBD1. The CDR3 region is CASSHPSRGPENTEAFF. The CDR3 region has the DNA TGTGCCAGCAGCCACCCGTCCAGGGGGCCGGAGAACACTGAAGCTTTCTTT. Full variable domain (outside the CDR3, taken from reference TRBV5-4 and TRBJ1-1): ETGVTQSPTHLIKTRGQQVTLRCSSQSGHNTVSWYQQALGQGPQFIFQYYREEENGRGNFPPRFSGLQFPNYSSELNVNALELDDSALYLCASSHPSRGPENTEAFFGQGTRLTVV.